Listed below are T cell receptor beta chains from one sample, sequenced in a study of monozygotic twins with inflammatory bowel disease. After re-calling the 5' RACE reads, TCRdb lists one entry per CDR3 protein, DNA absent. The sample holds roughly 150,000 distinct CDR3 sequences. The sequenced sample consisted of blood. The receptor source for this set is a human donor with ulcerative colitis or Crohn's disease, or a healthy co-twin of an affected twin (not recorded which). CDR3s include the opening cysteine and the closing phenylalanine or tryptophan.

TRBJ2-1,TRBV6-4,CASSLAGEANEQFF
TRBJ2-7,TRBV11-2,CASSLEPGVSYEQYF
TRBJ2-7,TRBV5-5,CASSLVSPGEQYF
TRBJ2-7,TRBV5-1,CASSFRDGSYEQYF
TRBJ2-3,TRBV7-2,CASSPSGGSTDTQYF
TRBJ2-1,TRBV30,CAWSAGAIYEQFF
TRBJ2-3,TRBV10-3,CAISLSPSTDTQYF
TRBJ2-5,TRBV20-1,CSAPTSLQGTQYF
TRBJ1-1,TRBV3-1,CASSQIEGTEAFF
TRBJ2-7,TRBV28,CASSVEYGSYEQYF
TRBJ2-3,TRBV3-1,CASSQDPSHGATDTQYF
TRBJ1-5,TRBV20-1,CSVEGARNQPQHF
TRBJ2-1,TRBV5-1,CASSSTRHNEQFF
TRBJ1-2,TRBV28,CASSSPGRHYGYTF
TRBJ2-6,TRBV29-1,CSADLEGFSKPGANVLTF
TRBJ2-7,TRBV3-1,CASSRGSSYEQYF
TRBJ2-1,TRBV5-1,CASTTGLRGSYNEQFF